Shown below are 21 T cell receptor beta chains from a single sample sequenced in a study of blood T cell repertoires in COVID-19. Sequenced by immunoSEQ multiplex PCR; TCRdb stores in-frame clones only, minus some. There are about 89,000 clones in the sample; about 83% occur only once, and 6.3% lies in the top ten. Sequenced material: peripheral blood. Source of these receptors: a man aged 65 to 79 with COVID-19, enrolled during active disease.

The chain uses TRBV4-2 and TRBJ2-3, with TRBD2 matching 13 bases. Trimming at V came to 3 bases and at J to 1 base, leaving 1 base not matched to a gene. In germline, CDR1 is LGHNA, CDR2 YNFKEQ. The CDR3 is 16 residues long. The chain's CDR3 is CASSQGTSGGTDTQYF. The CDR3 nucleotides are TGTGCCAGCAGCCAGGGGACTAGCGGGGGCACAGATACGCAGTATTTT.

This clone has just a few counts. The chain links TRBV6-4 to TRBJ1-2; weak D call: TRBD1 (6 bases). The germline V gene encodes CDR1 MRHNA and CDR2 SNTAGT. CDR3 length equals 13 residues. V was trimmed by 8 bases and J by 3 bases, leaving 13 bases between them. CDR3 protein: CASGETGHYGYTF. The CDR3 nucleotides are TGTGCCAGCGGGGAGACAGGCCACTATGGCTACACCTTC.

J is TRBJ1-6 and V is TRBV23-1; a weak D match, TRBD1 (6 bases). TRBV23-1 falls under the ORF class, with uncertain function. This CDR3 spans 20 amino acids. Trimming took off 3 bases at V and 4 bases at J, with 25 bases between the two ends. The DNA for the CDR3 is TGCGCCAGCAGTCACCGGCAGGGGTCCGAAGTACTATTTTATAATTCACCCCTCCACTTT. Translated, it gives CASSHRQGSEVLFYNSPLHF.

V usage is TRBV19 and J usage is TRBJ2-1; D might be TRBD1 (5 bases). V lost 6 bases, J lost 7 bases, and 13 bases lay in between. In germline, CDR1 is LNHDA, CDR2 SQIVND (reference sequence). CDR3 length: 13 amino acids. The DNA for the CDR3 is TGTGCCAGTAGGGGGCAGGTTTGGAATGAGCAGTTCTTC. Translation gives CASRGQVWNEQFF.

The V and J genes are TRBV12-3 or TRBV12-4 and TRBJ2-2, with TRBD1 identical over 7 bases. The CDR3 contains 13 residues. Trimming took 7 bases from V and 9 from J; bases not matched to a gene: 8. DNA of the CDR3: TGTGCCAGCACCGTGACAGGGCTCAGGGAGCTGTTTTTT. As protein: CASTVTGLRELFF.

This clone was recorded once. The rearrangement links TRBV3-1 (or the pseudogene TRBV3-2) to TRBJ1-1; no reliable D call. The V gene's germline CDR1 is LGHDT and CDR2 YNNKEL (reference sequence). Trimming removed 2 bases from V and 0 bases from J, with 4 bases in between. This CDR3 is 13 amino acids long. The CDR3 protein is CASSQSVNTEAFF. The CDR3 region has the DNA TGTGCCAGCAGCCAATCTGTGAACACTGAAGCTTTCTTT.

The chain is built from TRBV5-1 and TRBJ1-6; tentative D call: TRBD1 (5 bases). The V end lost 0 bases, the J end lost 1 base, and 8 bases lay between the germline ends. This CDR3 has 16 amino acids. CDR1 and CDR2 from the germline V gene are SGHRS and YFSETQ. CDR3 protein: CASSLDRTSYNSPLHF. In nucleotides, the CDR3 is TGCGCCAGCAGCTTGGACAGGACATCCTATAATTCACCCCTCCACTTT.

V usage is TRBV10-1 and J usage is TRBJ2-5; 9 bases are shared with TRBD1. The CDR3 has 18 amino acids. V lost 2 bases, J lost 3 bases, and 13 bases stayed unmatched. Germline V gene data show CDR1 as WNHNN and CDR2 as SYGVQD (reference sequence). In DNA form, the CDR3 reads TGCGCCAGCAGTGAGACGATTACCGGACAGGGGAAAGAAGAGACCCAGTACTTC. Translating gives CASSETITGQGKEETQYF.

This clone has just one count. The V and J genes are TRBV7-8 and TRBJ2-4; unclear D gene. The CDR3 consists of 16 residues. V dropped 1 base and J dropped 0 bases, with 10 bases sitting between them. Germline V gives CDR1 SGHVS, CDR2 FQNEAQ. CDR3 sequence reads: CASSLDQVLAKNIQYF. DNA for the CDR3: TGTGCCAGCAGCTTAGATCAGGTTCTAGCCAAAAACATTCAGTACTTC.

This chain connects TRBV7-2 to TRBJ1-1; D remains unclear. With 1 base removed from V and 5 bases from J, the gap between germline ends came to 11 bases. This CDR3 region has 14 residues. The germline CDR1 and CDR2 sequences are SGHTA and FQGNSA. The CDR3 DNA reads as TGTGCCAGCAGCTTAGACGGGTTGCGGACTGAAGCTTTCTTT. This translates into CASSLDGLRTEAFF.

The V call is TRBV6-5, the J call TRBJ2-2, with D unresolved. Trimming left V 5 bases short and J 1 base short, with 5 bases between. The germline V gene encodes CDR1 MNHEY and CDR2 SVGAGI. The CDR3 consists of 13 residues. This CDR3 reads CASSPLNTGELFF. The DNA of the CDR3 is TGTGCCAGCAGTCCTTTGAACACCGGGGAGCTGTTTTTT.

The chain is built from TRBV4-1 and TRBJ2-1; D might be TRBD1 (6 bases). The germline V gene has CDR1 MGHRA and CDR2 YSYEKL. Trimming took 0 bases from V and 4 from J, leaving 16 bases between them. This CDR3 spans 17 amino acids. In DNA form, the CDR3 reads TGCGCCAGCAGCCAAGATTTCGGACAGACCTTATACAATGAGCAGTTCTTC. Residues: CASSQDFGQTLYNEQFF.

V is TRBV11-2 and J is TRBJ1-1, with TRBD1 as a possible D gene (6 bases). Trimming shortened V by 4 bases and J by 1 base, and 10 bases separated the two germline ends. Germline V CDR1 and CDR2: SGHAT, FQNNGV. The length of the CDR3 is 14 residues. CDR3 in DNA: TGTGCCAGCAGCTGGGGCAGGGGGAACACTGAAGCTTTCTTT. Its translation is CASSWGRGNTEAFF.

The chain is built from TRBV2 and TRBJ1-2, with D unclear. CDR1 is SNHLY, CDR2 FYNNEI, per germline. The CDR3 has 11 amino acids. V lost 6 bases and J lost 8, with 10 bases in between. CDR3 region: CASRTSRGYTF. Here the CDR3 DNA reads TGTGCCAGCAGAACCTCTAGGGGCTACACCTTC. The entire variable domain, with the rest obtained from reference TRBV2 and TRBJ1-2, is as follows: EPEVTQTPSHQVTQMGQEVILRCVPISNHLYFYWYRQILGQKVEFLVSFYNNEISEKSEIFDDQFSVERPDGSNFTLKIRSTKLEDSAMYFCASRTSRGYTFGSGTRLTVV.

The chain joins TRBV18 to TRBJ1-4; the match to TRBD1 covers 11 bases. The CDR3 has 16 amino acids. Trimming cost V 2 bases and J 8 bases; bases outside gene matches: 7. Germline lookup yields CDR1 KGHSH and CDR2 LQKENI. As DNA, the CDR3 is TGTGCCAGCTCACCAACAGGACAGGGGGCGAAGGAAAAACTGTTTTTT. Translating gives CASSPTGQGAKEKLFF.

This chain links TRBV28 with TRBJ2-1; tentative D call: TRBD2 (5 bases). CDR3 length equals 16 residues. Germline-derived CDR1 and CDR2 are MDHEN and SYDVKM. V lost 6 bases and J 3 bases, leaving 18 bases between the germline ends. The CDR3 protein is CASSPGSVLGYNEQFF. Written as DNA, the CDR3 is TGTGCCAGCAGCCCCGGTAGCGTATTGGGCTACAATGAGCAGTTCTTC.

V gene TRBV7-9 combines with J gene TRBJ1-6; 9 bases match TRBD1. The CDR3 extends over 14 amino acids. CDR1 is SEHNR and CDR2 is FQNEAQ in the germline V gene (reference sequence). J was trimmed by 15 bases and V by 1 base; bases with no gene match: 7. The CDR3 loop is CASSLEGQGSDLHF. The CDR3 region has the DNA TGTGCCAGCAGCTTAGAGGGACAGGGATCGGACCTCCACTTT. The whole variable domain, filled in from reference TRBV7-9 and TRBJ1-6, reads DTGVSQNPRHKITKRGQNVTFRCDPISEHNRLYWYRQTLGQGPEFLTYFQNEAQLEKSRLLSDRFSAERPKGSFSTLEIQRTEQGDSAMYLCASSLEGQGSDLHFGNGTRLTVT.

The V and J genes are TRBV5-1 and TRBJ2-1; D not resolved. The CDR3 runs to 15 residues. The germline V gene has CDR1 SGHRS and CDR2 YFSETQ. Trimming removed 0 bases from V and 0 bases from J, with 7 bases in between. CDR3 nucleotide sequence: TGCGCCAGCAGCTTGGACCTGAGCTCCTACAATGAGCAGTTCTTC. The encoded protein is CASSLDLSSYNEQFF. The entire variable domain, with the rest obtained from reference TRBV5-1 and TRBJ2-1, is as follows: KAGVTQTPRYLIKTRGQQVTLSCSPISGHRSVSWYQQTPGQGLQFLFEYFSETQRNKGNFPGRFSGRQFSNSRSEMNVSTLELGDSALYLCASSLDLSSYNEQFFGPGTRLTVL.

This chain links TRBV6-5 with TRBJ1-6, with D possibly TRBD1 on 5 matching bases. CDR1 and CDR2 from the germline V gene are MNHEY and SVGAGI. V lost 6 bases and J lost 5, with 11 bases in between. The CDR3 has 14 residues. The CDR3 DNA reads as TGTGCCAGCAGCCCCGGGGGGAATAATTCACCCCTCCACTTT. Encoded protein: CASSPGGNNSPLHF.

The rearrangement uses TRBV28 and TRBJ1-1; TRBD1 aligns across 9 bases. V trimming: 6 bases; J trimming: 4 bases; junction bases outside the gene matches: 6. The CDR3 extends over 14 amino acids. The germline V gene has CDR1 MDHEN and CDR2 SYDVKM. The CDR3 here is CASRTGGSGTEAFF. Written as DNA, the CDR3 is TGTGCCAGCAGAACAGGGGGCTCGGGCACTGAAGCTTTCTTT. Full variable domain (remainder filled in from reference TRBV28 and TRBJ1-1): DVKVTQSSRYLVKRTGEKVFLECVQDMDHENMFWYRQDPGLGLRLIYFSYDVKMKEKGDIPEGYSVSREKKERFSLILESASTNQTSMYLCASRTGGSGTEAFFGQGTRLTVV.

The chain recombines TRBV28 with TRBJ1-2, with TRBD1 matching 7 bases. Germline-derived CDR1 and CDR2 are MDHEN and SYDVKM. CDR3 size: 14 residues. V dropped 6 bases and J dropped 4; count of bases not matched to a gene: 8. CDR3 bases: TGTGCCAGCAGCAACCCGGGACAGAGCTATGGCTACACCTTC. It encodes CASSNPGQSYGYTF.